These T cell receptor beta chains were read from a single sample in a study of T-cell memory formation after mild COVID-19. Each CDR3 protein is one row after TCRdb ran MiXCR on the 5' RACE reads. The data contain about 470,000 distinct CDR3 sequences, roughly 18% of them seen just once; the ten biggest clones take up more than 9%. The sample comprised PBMCs or a T cell subset sorted from them (not recorded which). The receptors stem from an adult woman who had mild COVID-19 (a few samples of this study predate the infection). Cell type and time point are not known. CDR3s include the opening cysteine and the closing phenylalanine or tryptophan. Each record gives: V gene, J gene, CDR3 protein.

>TRBV12-3/TRBV12-4|TRBJ2-5
CASTTADQETQYF
>TRBV12-3/TRBV12-4|TRBJ1-2
CASSLVIDSAINYGYTF
>TRBV11-2|TRBJ2-7
CASSFQGGHYEQYF
>TRBV19|TRBJ2-5
CASSSGLAGVYKTQYF
>TRBV27|TRBJ1-5
CASSFIGQFNQPQHF
>TRBV9|TRBJ2-7
CASSVGGPLIYEQYF
>TRBV30|TRBJ2-1
CAWGPLGEQFF
>TRBV6-1|TRBJ2-1
CASIPGLAGDNEQFF
>TRBV20-1|TRBJ1-1
CSAQTGQGNTEAFF
>TRBV24-1|TRBJ2-3
CATSDTGLLGYTQYF
>TRBV29-1|TRBJ2-1
CSVEDGWISYNEQFF
>TRBV5-6|TRBJ2-2
CASSLAGVSGSTTGELFF
>TRBV5-1|TRBJ2-1
CASSFEGTVINEQFF
>TRBV11-2|TRBJ1-2
CASSPSSANYGYTF
>TRBV18|TRBJ2-7
CASSPSSGEQYF
>TRBV12-3/TRBV12-4|TRBJ2-7
CASTFPGRLREQYF
>TRBV20-1|TRBJ2-1
CSARVGGGHYNEQFF
>TRBV27|TRBJ2-7
CASSLSWGRNFYEQYF
>TRBV10-3|TRBJ1-2
CAISESVGYTF
>TRBV10-3|TRBJ2-7
CAISERRAYEQYF
>TRBV7-3|TRBJ2-2
CASSLVSRGVATGELFF
>TRBV7-7|TRBJ1-3
CASSLGTAPGNTIYF
>TRBV7-9|TRBJ2-7
CASSQPGQTLYF
>TRBV5-4|TRBJ2-1
CASSSKYGGGEQFF
>TRBV29-1|TRBJ2-6
CSVEEIPSGANVLTF
>TRBV5-1|TRBJ2-7
CASSVRLGEEQYF
>TRBV12-3/TRBV12-4|TRBJ1-2
CASSLTMRGYTF
>TRBV2|TRBJ2-3
CASSEQAGGMTDTQYF
>TRBV5-5|TRBJ2-2
CASRPGLAGGGTGELFF
>TRBV2|TRBJ1-5
CASSAAGEGQPQNF
>TRBV5-4|TRBJ1-1
CASSIYSSEAFF
>TRBV4-1|TRBJ2-7
CASSQESAGYEQYF
>TRBV7-2|TRBJ2-3
CASSRRDRGGTDTQYF
>TRBV2|TRBJ2-5
CASTGRGYETQYF
>TRBV2|TRBJ2-5
CASSEWTGRETQYF
>TRBV7-9|TRBJ2-1
CASSASGTSVYEQFF
>TRBV14|TRBJ1-2
CASSRDSLLNYGYTF
>TRBV21-1|TRBJ2-7
CASSKEGCLNF
>TRBV4-1|TRBJ1-2
CASSQAGTGGSGYTF
>TRBV19|TRBJ2-7
CASSIDREAYEQYF
>TRBV20-1|TRBJ2-2
CSALPPGLQLPGELFF
>TRBV7-8|TRBJ1-1
CASSLGGQPKAFF
>TRBV4-3|TRBJ2-7
CASSQEPYFEQYF
>TRBV20-1|TRBJ2-2
CSARAPGSYTGELFF
>TRBV11-2|TRBJ2-3
CASSLGDLSSNTQYF
>TRBV14|TRBJ1-2
CASSQDSGARGYTF
>TRBV18|TRBJ2-3
CASSPLRTDTQYF
>TRBV7-2|TRBJ1-1
CASSFAHRVNTEAFF
>TRBV6-5|TRBJ1-3
CASRGQGNTIYF
>TRBV28|TRBJ1-5
CASSLLRLSNQPQHF
>TRBV5-1|TRBJ2-3
CASSLIGPGRTDTQYF
>TRBV7-9|TRBJ2-1
CARTSGLGSEQFF
>TRBV15|TRBJ2-5
CATSRGGLKGPRPRIQETQYF